The 27 T cell receptor beta chains reported below all come from one sample, sequenced in a study of cytomegalovirus exposure and HLA in healthy donors. The PCR was carried out with 60 Vbeta primers and 13 Jbeta primers. Produced via immunoSEQ multiplex PCR; TCRdb's table is partial and in-frame only. The sample has about 190,000 clones, 87% seen once. Input material: PBMCs. The receptor set was obtained from a man under 40 in good health and CMV-seronegative.

This chain connects TRBV29-1 to TRBJ2-7; 7 bases map to TRBD1. The junction had 11 bases not matched to a gene; V was cut back by 7 bases and J by 2 bases. CDR1 and CDR2 (germline): SQVTM, ANQGSEA. The CDR3 runs to 14 residues. The CDR3 region is CSAALQGRTYEQYF. CDR3 in DNA: TGCAGCGCGGCCCTACAGGGGCGAACCTACGAGCAGTACTTC.

This sequence joins TRBV6-1 and TRBJ1-4; 7 bases align to TRBD1. CDR1 and CDR2 from the germline V gene are MNHNS and SASEGT. The CDR3 is 15 residues long. V was clipped by 6 bases and J by 2 bases; unmatched bases: 6. The CDR3 DNA is TGTGCCAGCAGACAGGGGACTCCGACTAATGAAAAACTGTTTTTT. This sequence encodes CASRQGTPTNEKLFF.

The chain employs TRBV19 and TRBJ1-6; D is unclear. From germline, CDR1 is LNHDA and CDR2 SQIVND (reference sequence). This CDR3 region has 13 residues. V was trimmed by 10 bases and J by 7 bases, leaving 14 bases between them. The CDR3 reads CATRPGGNSPLHF. DNA for the CDR3: TGTGCCACAAGACCAGGAGGGAATTCACCCCTCCACTTT.

The chain couples TRBV28 to TRBJ2-5; maybe TRBD1 (5 bases). Germline V gene lookup returns CDR1 MDHEN and CDR2 SYDVKM. This CDR3 spans 14 amino acids. Trimming pared 6 bases from V and 4 bases from J, leaving 15 bases between. The CDR3 region has the DNA TGTGCCAGCAGCCCGACCAGGGTAGGAGAGACCCAGTACTTC. Its translation: CASSPTRVGETQYF.

V usage is TRBV5-1 and J usage is TRBJ2-5, with D perhaps TRBD2 (6 bases). Per the germline V gene, CDR1 is SGHRS and CDR2 is YFSETQ. Trimming removed 4 bases from V and 2 bases from J, with 12 bases in between. The CDR3 has 14 amino acids. DNA for the CDR3: TGCGCCAGCAGCCCGGATGGGGGGCAAGAGACCCAGTACTTC. It translates to CASSPDGGQETQYF.

This clone was counted only a few times. The chain combines TRBV5-5 with TRBJ1-1, with 7 bases identical to TRBD1. V dropped 4 bases and J dropped 2; count of bases not matched to a gene: 14. This CDR3 is 17 amino acids long. Germline lookup yields CDR1 SGHKS and CDR2 YYEKEE (reference sequence). The CDR3 sequence is CASSPSLRGGRNTEAFF. The CDR3 DNA reads TGTGCCAGCAGCCCCTCCCTGAGAGGGGGCCGAAACACTGAAGCTTTCTTT. Full variable domain (outside the CDR3, taken from reference TRBV5-5 and TRBJ1-1): DAGVTQSPTHLIKTRGQQVTLRCSPISGHKSVSWYQQVLGQGPQFIFQYYEKEERGRGNFPDRFSARQFPNYSSELNVNALLLGDSALYLCASSPSLRGGRNTEAFFGQGTRLTVV.

The rearrangement links TRBV28 to TRBJ1-1; tentative D call: TRBD1 (5 bases). Germline V gives CDR1 MDHEN, CDR2 SYDVKM. Trimming shortened V by 7 bases and J by 5 bases, and 8 bases separated the two germline ends. The CDR3 totals 11 residues. The CDR3 region has the DNA TGTGCCAGCAAAAGGGGTACTGAAGCTTTCTTT. As protein: CASKRGTEAFF. Using reference TRBV28 and TRBJ1-1 for the parts outside the CDR3, the full variable domain is DVKVTQSSRYLVKRTGEKVFLECVQDMDHENMFWYRQDPGLGLRLIYFSYDVKMKEKGDIPEGYSVSREKKERFSLILESASTNQTSMYLCASKRGTEAFFGQGTRLTVV.

This clone was seen only a few times. The V gene is TRBV6-1, the J gene TRBJ2-7, with 9 bases fitting TRBD1. Germline V gene sequence: CDR1 MNHNS, CDR2 SASEGT. The CDR3 loop spans 15 amino acids. The junction had 7 bases not matched to a gene; V was cut back by 5 bases and J by 2 bases. The CDR3: CASSTPRQGAYEQYF. The CDR3 nucleotides read TGTGCCAGCAGTACCCCTCGACAGGGGGCCTACGAGCAGTACTTC.

This clone was counted between two and nine times. V and J are TRBV6-5 and TRBJ2-5; TRBD1 agrees at 8 bases. The V gene end was trimmed by 5 bases and the J gene end by 5 bases; junction bases not matched to a gene: 7. Germline loops: CDR1 MNHEY, CDR2 SVGAGI. This CDR3 is 14 amino acids long. The chain's CDR3 is CASSNQDREETQYF. The CDR3 DNA reads as TGTGCCAGCAGTAACCAGGACAGGGAGGAGACCCAGTACTTC.

A few counts support this clone. The J gene is TRBJ2-7, the V gene TRBV27, with D possibly TRBD2 on 5 matching bases. The CDR3 has 21 amino acids. Germline-derived CDR1 and CDR2 are MNHEY and SMNVEV (reference sequence). Trimming cost V 3 bases and J 3 bases, with 33 bases left between them. DNA of the CDR3: TGTGCCAGCAGTTTTGGCCACATGGGCAGGCGGCTACCGAGAGGGCTCTACGAGCAGTACTTC. Amino acid sequence: CASSFGHMGRRLPRGLYEQYF.

The chain carries TRBV30 and TRBJ2-3; 10 bases align to TRBD1. Germline-derived CDR1 and CDR2 are GTSNPN and SVGIG (reference sequence). Trimming cost V 4 bases and J 2 bases; bases outside gene matches: 12. This CDR3 contains 17 residues. The CDR3 nucleotides read TGTGCCTGGACCTCACCCGGGACAGGGGTTTTCACAGATACGCAGTATTTT. It yields the protein CAWTSPGTGVFTDTQYF.

The genes are TRBV28 and TRBJ1-1; D gene unclear. The CDR3 length is 13 residues. Germline CDR1 and CDR2: MDHEN and SYDVKM. The V and J ends lost 5 bases and 0 bases respectively, with 7 bases between them. This chain's CDR3 is CASSPLMNTEAFF. CDR3 DNA sequence: TGTGCCAGCAGTCCTTTAATGAACACTGAAGCTTTCTTT.

This sequence joins TRBV7-2 and TRBJ1-1, with D maybe TRBD1 (6 bases). CDR3 size: 14 residues. The V end lost 2 bases, the J end lost 3 bases, and 10 bases lay between the germline ends. Germline CDR1 reads SGHTA; CDR2 reads FQGNSA. CDR3 sequence reads: CASSLIPGDTEAFF. The CDR3 DNA sequence: TGTGCCAGCAGCTTAATCCCAGGGGACACTGAAGCTTTCTTT.

This chain links TRBV6-5 with TRBJ1-2; 10 nucleotides line up with TRBD1. The CDR3 totals 14 residues. V gave up 5 bases and J gave up 8 bases; unmatched junction bases: 8. Per germline, CDR1 MNHEY and CDR2 SVGAGI. The CDR3 coding sequence is TGTGCCAGCAGTCCGGGACAGGGGCTATCAGGCTACACCTTC. This encodes CASSPGQGLSGYTF.

This clone turned up a few times. The rearrangement uses TRBV6-5 and TRBJ1-2, with TRBD1 matching 7 bases. The CDR3 sequence is 13 residues long. Germline assignment: CDR1 MNHEY and CDR2 SVGAGI. With 6 bases clipped from V and 1 base from J, the junction kept 2 bases outside the gene matches. CDR3 nucleotides: TGTGCCAGCAGACAGGGGCGTAACTATGGCTACACCTTC. Its translation is CASRQGRNYGYTF.

This chain connects TRBV7-8 to TRBJ2-3; 9 bases fit TRBD1. The CDR3 is 17 amino acids. Germline CDR1 reads SGHVS; CDR2 reads FQNEAQ. Trimming at V came to 5 bases and at J to 1 base, leaving 10 bases not matched to a gene. The CDR3 nucleotides are TGTGCCAGCAGCCCGATTCCGGGACAGGGTCGCACAGATACGCAGTATTTT. Protein: CASSPIPGQGRTDTQYF.

The V call is TRBV7-2, the J call TRBJ2-3; TRBD2 matches at 10 bases. V was pared by 3 bases and J by 2 bases, with 11 bases of the junction left unmatched. The CDR3 contains 18 residues. Germline assignment: CDR1 SGHTA and CDR2 FQGNSA. The CDR3 here is CASSLTISGGTYTDTQYF. In nucleotides, the CDR3 is TGTGCCAGCAGCTTGACAATTAGCGGGGGGACGTACACAGATACGCAGTATTTT.

There are a few counts of this clone. The J gene is TRBJ1-6, the V gene TRBV7-2; no definite D call. CDR3 length: 16 residues. V was pared by 5 bases and J by 3 bases, with 14 bases between. Germline V gene data show CDR1 as SGHTA and CDR2 as FQGNSA. This chain's CDR3 is CASSLQPRGYNSPLHF. In nucleotides, the CDR3 is TGTGCCAGCAGCCTACAACCCCGGGGCTATAATTCACCCCTCCACTTT.

This clone was detected once. The J gene is TRBJ2-5, the V gene TRBV20-1; 9 bases match TRBD1. The junction had 2 bases not matched to a gene; V was cut back by 3 bases and J by 9 bases. The CDR3 spans 11 residues. Germline CDR1 DFQATT, CDR2 SNEGSKA (reference sequence). CDR3 DNA sequence: TGCAGTGCTAGGACAGGGGGGGCCCAGTACTTC. This gives the protein CSARTGGAQYF.

V and J are TRBV28 and TRBJ1-5; 7 bases are a match to TRBD1. Germline V gene lookup returns CDR1 MDHEN and CDR2 SYDVKM. The CDR3 spans 13 residues. Trimming at V came to 1 base and at J to 7 bases, leaving 1 base not matched to a gene. In DNA, the CDR3 is TGTGCCAGCAGTTTATCAGGGGGGCAGCCCCAGCATTTT. Translating it yields CASSLSGGQPQHF.

The chain recombines TRBV4-1 with TRBJ1-2, with TRBD1 matching over 9 bases. J lost 8 bases, V lost 7 bases, and 11 bases had no gene match. This CDR3 has 14 residues. In germline, CDR1 is MGHRA, CDR2 YSYEKL. The CDR3 bases are TGCGCCAGCAATCCGGGACAGGGTAGGGACGGCTACACCTTC. Its translation is CASNPGQGRDGYTF.

This clone was picked up a small number of times. The rearrangement links TRBV4-3 to TRBJ1-1; no clear D. The CDR3 is 17 amino acids. Germline V gene sequence: CDR1 LGHNA, CDR2 YSLEER. The V gene lost 1 base and the J gene lost 0 bases, with 15 bases spanning the gap. CDR3 nucleotide sequence: TGCGCCAGCAGCCAAGTAGGCCAAGCGGCGGTGAACACTGAAGCTTTCTTT. Its translation is CASSQVGQAAVNTEAFF.

V usage is TRBV15 and J usage is TRBJ2-5; possibly TRBD1 for D (5 bases). Germline values: CDR1 LNHNV, CDR2 YYDKDF (reference sequence). V was cut by 0 bases and J by 4 bases, with 12 bases left in between. The CDR3 length is 15 residues. DNA of the CDR3: TGTGCCACCAGCAGAGATAGGGGAAGTGGAGAGACCCAGTACTTC. Its translation is CATSRDRGSGETQYF.

The gene calls are TRBV7-9 and TRBJ2-6; D is ambiguous. This CDR3 contains 17 residues. From germline, CDR1 is SEHNR and CDR2 FQNEAQ (reference sequence). The ends were cut back, 1 base at V and 2 bases at J, with 12 bases in the middle. CDR3 nucleotide sequence: TGTGCCAGCAGCTTAGTAGGCAGGTCTGCTGGGGCCAACGTCCTGACTTTC. Translation: CASSLVGRSAGANVLTF.

The chain employs TRBV5-4 and TRBJ2-2; D is possibly TRBD2 (6 bases). The V gene lost 4 bases and the J gene lost 1 base, with 11 bases spanning the gap. Germline assignment: CDR1 SGHNT and CDR2 YYREEE (reference sequence). The CDR3 is 15 residues long. The CDR3 loop is CASSGGVLNTGELFF. The CDR3, as DNA: TGTGCCAGCAGCGGAGGGGTCCTGAACACCGGGGAGCTGTTTTTT.

The rearrangement uses TRBV6-4 and TRBJ1-6, with D perhaps matching TRBD1 (6 bases). Germline lookup yields CDR1 MRHNA and CDR2 SNTAGT. The CDR3 runs to 16 residues. The V end lost 6 bases, the J end lost 0 bases, and 12 bases lay between the germline ends. The CDR3 loop reads CASRGHHGSYNSPLHF. CDR3 DNA sequence: TGTGCCAGCAGGGGACACCACGGCTCCTATAATTCACCCCTCCACTTT.

The CDR3 region has the DNA TGTGCCAGTAGTATAGTTTCCAGGGGTCTTTCCTACGAGCAGTACTTC. This sequence encodes CASSIVSRGLSYEQYF. The V gene is TRBV19, the J gene TRBJ2-5; D is perhaps TRBD1 (6 bases). The J call is doubtful: the DNA matches TRBJ2-7 better. The CDR3 is 16 residues long. Germline loops: CDR1 LNHDA, CDR2 SQIVND (reference sequence).